This T cell receptor beta chain was obtained from a study of T cell repertoires in ileal Crohn's disease. Study-level information: Thiopurines (around eleven) or anti-TNF agents (about 19) were given postoperatively to about half. The study, taken as a whole, reports: Clonal expansions were more frequent in active smokers than non-smokers at surgery. Sorted CD8 T cells held more high-frequency clones than CD4.

As to this clone: Its antigen is unknown.

Germline lookup yields CDR1 SNHLY and CDR2 FYNNEI. This CDR3 contains 14 residues. The V gene lost 8 bases and the J gene lost 0 bases, with 13 bases spanning the gap. TCRdb's table, derived via immunoSEQ multiplex PCR, lists solely in-frame clones and lacks some. The data show about 17,000 clones, 50% to 75% seen once. Adults with ileal or ileocolonic Crohn's disease and an indication for resection were eligible. Material for sequencing was ileal tissue. The source is an adult with Crohn's disease. The chain has TRBV2 and TRBJ2-5; possibly TRBD1 for D (5 bases). The CDR3 coding sequence is TGTGCCAGCTCCTCGACAGCGTACCAAGAGACCCAGTACTTC. It yields the protein CASSSTAYQETQYF.